This T cell receptor beta chain was obtained from a study of T cells after yellow fever vaccination (dated by TCRdb to the late 2010s). For the study in its entirety: Libraries from fractions with low cell numbers were prepared with the SMART-Seq v4 Ultra Low Input RNA kit. To track T-cell clones before and after primary and booster YFV17D yellow fever vaccination, bulk TCR alpha and beta repertoires were sequenced longitudinally. Two healthy male donors, one aged 18 to 30 and one aged 30 to 40 years, were included in the cohort. Blood was collected at multiple timepoints before and after primary and secondary immunization, and bulk PBMC replicates and cell subsets were isolated.

What the study reported, not specific to this receptor: After the booster, most clones that had expanded after primary vaccination were detected again (around 96% of CD4 and roughly 86% of CD8), suggesting broad maintenance of memory. A small fraction of clonotypes appeared in both the CD4 and CD8 compartments, likely as a result of convergent recombination. Only a couple of donors were included in the study, so the extent to which the findings can be generalized is limited. Compared with the primary T-cell response, the secondary T-cell response was weaker but faster, peaking on day 5 rather than day 15. Computational filtering was required because FACS-sorted repertoires could contain abundant contaminating clonotypes from the bulk population.

In regard to this clonotype: Its binding antigen is unknown. One base away there is no much larger clone; base qualities are not given.

This sample's treatment or condition label indicates: live attenuated yellow fever vaccine strain. A standard Ficoll-Paque protocol was used to isolate PBMCs from peripheral blood. Dynabeads CD4 and CD8 positive selection kits were used to isolate the CD4 and CD8 T-cell fractions. TriZol was used to extract RNA from bulk PBMCs, from CD4 and CD8 fractions, and from dextramer-positive and dextramer-negative fractions. V loses 8 bases at its end and J loses 7 bases; junction bases beyond the gene matches: 1. CDR1 and CDR2, looked up from the germline V gene, are MGHDK and SYGVNS. The CDR3 holds 11 amino acids from the cysteine to the phenylalanine. Only the CDR3 portion is preserved as DNA: 33 bases, with reading frame beginning at the first base. The instrument given in TCRdb is Illumina NovaSeq 6000. TCR cDNA was made using 5'RACE template switching, a step that added a universal primer site and unique molecular identifiers. Priming for cDNA synthesis came from both the TCR alpha and TCR beta constant segments. Library amplification involved two PCR steps, and the second step added sample barcodes and sequencing adapters. Sequencing of the libraries was done on either Illumina HiSeq 2500 (2x100 bp) or NovaSeq (2x150 bp). As for the original processing: MIGEC was used to demultiplex reads and collapse the reads into UMI consensus sequences, and MiXCR was used for V(D)J alignment. Vaccine-responding clonotypes were identified with edgeR using replicate PBMC samples, with FDR below 0.01 and a log2 fold change above 5 up to day 15 being required. CD4 or CD8 identity was assigned to each bulk clonotype according to whether the clonotype was present at higher abundance in the sequenced CD4 repertoire or the sequenced CD8 repertoire. The raw public reads went through TCRdb reprocessing: fastp at Q25, MiXCR clone calling, in-frame beta chains kept. Duplicate CDR3 protein sequences are folded into a single record with the most common DNA and genes. TCRdb assigned the V and J calls; the authors' analysis was not used. This sample is represented by about 170,000 distinct CDR3 sequences; 9.5% to 12% of them were singletons. The ten largest clones add up to approximately 34% of the sample.

Sequences were derived from CD8+ T cells sorted from PBMCs, sampled 15 days after the yellow fever booster vaccination. This chain is built from TRBV25-1 and TRBJ1-2; 10 junctional bases match TRBD1. This TCR was recovered from a man aged 18 to 29 who received the YFV17D yellow fever vaccine. The CDR3 in this case is CASWDRGGYTF. The DNA sequence is as follows: TGTGCCAGCTGGGACAGGGGTGGCTACACCTTC.